The clone carrying this T cell receptor beta chain showed up just a few times. Antigen: not known. The sample comes from a study of early stage breast cancer tumors. About the study: The ER+/PR+/HER2- tumors included eight ductal and four lobular carcinomas.

Study results and caveats: Functional markers like CD4, CD8 and FOXP3 were missed in bulk sequencing.

Germline lookup yields CDR1 MNHEY and CDR2 SMNVEV (reference sequence). Trimming removed 6 bases from V and 7 bases from J; junction bases left unmatched: 19. The CDR3 length is 20 residues. Blood replicates held 0.5 ug DNA, tumor or normal breast 1.5 ug, two each. Sequencing was performed with immunoSEQ multiplex PCR; in TCRdb, only in-frame clones are kept and a portion is missing. This table has some 8,100 clones, around three quarters appearing once. This clonotype originated in a person in their sixties with breast cancer. The sequenced material came from normal breast tissue next to the tumor. The V gene is TRBV27, the J gene TRBJ2-1; 15 nucleotides agree with TRBD2. The CDR3 bases are TGTGCCAGCAGCCGTAAAGGGCCCTCCGGGACTAGCGGGGGGAGGAATGAGCAGTTCTTC. It codes for CASSRKGPSGTSGGRNEQFF.